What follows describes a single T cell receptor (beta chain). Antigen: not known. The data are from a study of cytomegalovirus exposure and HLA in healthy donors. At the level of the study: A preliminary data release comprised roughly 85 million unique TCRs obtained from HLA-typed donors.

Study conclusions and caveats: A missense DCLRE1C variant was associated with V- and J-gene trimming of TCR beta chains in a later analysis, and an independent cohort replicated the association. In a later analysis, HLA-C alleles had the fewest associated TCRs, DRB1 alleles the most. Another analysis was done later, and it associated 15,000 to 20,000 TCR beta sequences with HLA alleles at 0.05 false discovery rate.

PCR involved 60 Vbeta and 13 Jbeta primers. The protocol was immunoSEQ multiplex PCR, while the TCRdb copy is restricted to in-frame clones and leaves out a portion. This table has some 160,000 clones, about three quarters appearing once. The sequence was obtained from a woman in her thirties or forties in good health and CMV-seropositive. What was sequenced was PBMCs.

CDR3 coding DNA: TGTGCCAGTTCAGGCAGACAGGGATCGTCCGAGCAGTACTTC. This sequence encodes CASSGRQGSSEQYF. The chain couples TRBV6-5 to TRBJ2-7, with TRBD1 identical over 7 bases. The CDR3 runs 14 residues. After removal of 9 bases from V and 6 bases from J, the junction contained 14 bases not matched to a gene. CDR1 is MNHEY, CDR2 SVGAGI, per germline.